The rows below give T cell receptor beta chains drawn from one sample of a study of vaccination and CD4 T cells after COVID-19. For these TCRs, the target antigens are not known. TCRdb re-called the PCR reads with MiXCR, one entry per CDR3 protein. The sample includes about 18,000 distinct CDR3 sequences, 45% to 60% of them seen just once. The sample in question was CD4+ T cells from blood, cultured in vitro, obtained about 7 months after SARS-CoV-2 vaccination. These receptors were obtained from a human donor who had recovered from COVID-19. CDR3s include the opening cysteine and the closing phenylalanine or tryptophan. Fields, in order: CDR3 length, J gene, V gene, D gene, clone size, CDR3 protein, CDR3 DNA. D genes are given only for firm matches. A clone size is listed for some rows: how often the clone was seen (once, few, many), or a class if it is expanded.

CDR3 length: 13
J gene: TRBJ2-2
V gene: TRBV20-1
D gene: TRBD1
clone size: -
CDR3 protein: CRARDRFTGELFF
CDR3 DNA: TGCAGAGCTAGGGACAGGTTCACCGGGGAGCTGTTTTTT

CDR3 length: 14
J gene: TRBJ2-1
V gene: TRBV6-1
D gene: TRBD2
clone size: few
CDR3 protein: CASSVRGRDHEQFF
CDR3 DNA: TGTGCCAGCAGTGTACGCGGGAGGGACCATGAGCAGTTCTTC

CDR3 length: 14
J gene: TRBJ2-7
V gene: TRBV7-9
D gene: -
clone size: -
CDR3 protein: CASSLGAHLYEQYF
CDR3 DNA: TGTGCCAGCAGCTTAGGGGCCCACCTTTACGAGCAGTACTTC

CDR3 length: 14
J gene: TRBJ1-2
V gene: TRBV20-1
D gene: -
clone size: few
CDR3 protein: CSARVGGSGYGYTF
CDR3 DNA: TGCAGTGCTAGGGTCGGGGGCTCTGGCTATGGCTACACCTTC

CDR3 length: 13
J gene: TRBJ2-7
V gene: TRBV20-1
D gene: TRBD2
clone size: -
CDR3 protein: CSATPGLEYEQYF
CDR3 DNA: TGCAGTGCCACACCGGGACTAGAATACGAGCAGTACTTC

CDR3 length: 14
J gene: TRBJ1-5
V gene: TRBV20-1
D gene: -
clone size: few
CDR3 protein: CSAREIRGNQPQHF
CDR3 DNA: TGCAGTGCTAGAGAGATCAGGGGCAATCAGCCCCAGCATTTT

CDR3 length: 13
J gene: TRBJ1-1
V gene: TRBV11-3
D gene: -
clone size: -
CDR3 protein: CASSLGHQREAFF
CDR3 DNA: TGTGCCAGCAGCTTAGGGCACCAGCGTGAAGCTTTCTTT

CDR3 length: 14
J gene: TRBJ2-5
V gene: TRBV6-1
D gene: -
clone size: -
CDR3 protein: CASSEGTASETQYF
CDR3 DNA: TGTGCCAGCAGTGAGGGGACCGCCTCGGAGACCCAGTACTTC

CDR3 length: 14
J gene: TRBJ2-3
V gene: TRBV4-3
D gene: -
clone size: -
CDR3 protein: CASSQADSTDTQYF
CDR3 DNA: TGCGCCAGCAGCCAAGCAGACAGCACAGATACGCAGTATTTT

CDR3 length: 15
J gene: TRBJ1-1
V gene: TRBV9
D gene: -
clone size: -
CDR3 protein: CASSVAGGMNTEAFF
CDR3 DNA: TGTGCCAGCAGCGTAGCTGGAGGCATGAACACTGAAGCTTTCTTT

CDR3 length: 17
J gene: TRBJ2-3
V gene: TRBV19
D gene: TRBD2
clone size: few
CDR3 protein: CASSPRTSGRNPDTQYF
CDR3 DNA: TGTGCCAGTAGTCCACGGACTAGCGGGAGGAACCCAGATACGCAGTATTTT

CDR3 length: 14
J gene: TRBJ2-7
V gene: TRBV20-1
D gene: -
clone size: -
CDR3 protein: CSARNALNPYEQYF
CDR3 DNA: TGCAGTGCTAGAAATGCACTAAATCCCTACGAGCAGTACTTC

CDR3 length: 13
J gene: TRBJ1-5
V gene: TRBV20-1
D gene: -
clone size: -
CDR3 protein: CSASLQHNQPQHF
CDR3 DNA: TGCAGTGCTAGTCTCCAGCACAATCAGCCCCAGCATTTT

CDR3 length: 14
J gene: TRBJ2-5
V gene: TRBV7-7
D gene: -
clone size: -
CDR3 protein: CASSPTSHGETQYF
CDR3 DNA: TGTGCTAGCAGCCCAACTAGTCACGGAGAGACCCAGTACTTC

CDR3 length: 16
J gene: TRBJ2-5
V gene: TRBV5-1
D gene: -
clone size: -
CDR3 protein: CASSLGAVHLQETQYF
CDR3 DNA: TGCGCCAGCAGCTTGGGGGCAGTGCACCTCCAAGAGACCCAGTACTTC

CDR3 length: 17
J gene: TRBJ2-5
V gene: TRBV12-3/TRBV12-4
D gene: TRBD2
clone size: once
CDR3 protein: CASSLALAGGGGETQYF
CDR3 DNA: TGTGCCAGCAGTTTAGCTCTAGCGGGAGGAGGTGGAGAGACCCAGTACTTC

CDR3 length: 12
J gene: TRBJ2-1
V gene: TRBV7-2
D gene: -
clone size: -
CDR3 protein: CASSLGINEQFF
CDR3 DNA: TGTGCCAGCAGCTTAGGGATCAATGAGCAGTTCTTC

CDR3 length: 12
J gene: TRBJ2-5
V gene: TRBV20-1
D gene: -
clone size: -
CDR3 protein: CSATRRGETQYF
CDR3 DNA: TGCAGTGCTACTAGGCGGGGCGAGACCCAGTACTTC

CDR3 length: 17
J gene: TRBJ2-7
V gene: TRBV15
D gene: -
clone size: few
CDR3 protein: CATSRDFPNIGTYEQYF
CDR3 DNA: TGTGCCACCAGCAGAGATTTTCCCAACATCGGGACCTACGAGCAGTACTTC

CDR3 length: 13
J gene: TRBJ1-1
V gene: TRBV5-4
D gene: TRBD1
clone size: once
CDR3 protein: CASRRDRTTEAFF
CDR3 DNA: TGTGCCAGCAGGAGGGACAGGACCACTGAAGCTTTCTTT

CDR3 length: 14
J gene: TRBJ2-5
V gene: TRBV6-1
D gene: TRBD1
clone size: -
CDR3 protein: CASSGDRVQETQYF
CDR3 DNA: TGTGCCAGCAGTGGAGACAGGGTCCAAGAGACCCAGTACTTC

CDR3 length: 12
J gene: TRBJ2-3
V gene: TRBV20-1
D gene: -
clone size: few
CDR3 protein: CSAMVDTDTQYF
CDR3 DNA: TGCAGTGCTATGGTCGACACAGATACGCAGTATTTT

CDR3 length: 16
J gene: TRBJ2-1
V gene: TRBV24-1
D gene: TRBD2
clone size: -
CDR3 protein: CATSDQLAGVDNEQFF
CDR3 DNA: TGTGCCACCAGTGACCAGCTAGCGGGAGTCGACAATGAGCAGTTCTTC

CDR3 length: 17
J gene: TRBJ2-5
V gene: TRBV7-9
D gene: TRBD1
clone size: medium-sized
CDR3 protein: CASSSNRDRAYSETQYF
CDR3 DNA: TGTGCCAGCAGCTCAAACCGGGACAGGGCTTATAGTGAGACCCAGTACTTC

CDR3 length: 14
J gene: TRBJ2-7
V gene: TRBV15
D gene: -
clone size: -
CDR3 protein: CATSRAGEGYEQYF
CDR3 DNA: TGTGCCACCAGCAGAGCGGGGGAAGGCTACGAGCAGTACTTC

CDR3 length: 15
J gene: TRBJ2-1
V gene: TRBV7-9
D gene: TRBD2
clone size: -
CDR3 protein: CASSLELAGGNEQFF
CDR3 DNA: TGTGCCAGCAGCTTAGAACTAGCGGGAGGAAATGAGCAGTTCTTC

CDR3 length: 15
J gene: TRBJ1-1
V gene: TRBV27
D gene: -
clone size: -
CDR3 protein: CASNHPWAPNTEAFF
CDR3 DNA: TGTGCCAGCAACCACCCATGGGCACCGAACACTGAAGCTTTCTTT

CDR3 length: 15
J gene: TRBJ1-1
V gene: TRBV7-9
D gene: -
clone size: -
CDR3 protein: CASSFWSGAGTEAFF
CDR3 DNA: TGTGCCAGCAGCTTTTGGTCGGGGGCTGGTACTGAAGCTTTCTTT

CDR3 length: 15
J gene: TRBJ1-5
V gene: TRBV2
D gene: -
clone size: -
CDR3 protein: CASSELATMGQPQHF
CDR3 DNA: TGTGCCAGCAGTGAACTTGCTACGATGGGGCAGCCCCAGCATTTT

CDR3 length: 15
J gene: TRBJ2-5
V gene: TRBV19
D gene: -
clone size: medium-sized
CDR3 protein: CASSPSEGARETQYF
CDR3 DNA: TGTGCCAGTAGCCCCTCGGAGGGGGCGCGGGAGACCCAGTACTTC

CDR3 length: 12
J gene: TRBJ2-7
V gene: TRBV19
D gene: -
clone size: few
CDR3 protein: CATRNGGYEQYF
CDR3 DNA: TGTGCCACCAGGAATGGTGGCTACGAGCAGTACTTC

CDR3 length: 13
J gene: TRBJ1-1
V gene: TRBV20-1
D gene: -
clone size: few
CDR3 protein: CSAIRNQVPRAFF
CDR3 DNA: TGCAGTGCAATTCGAAATCAGGTCCCTCGGGCTTTCTTT

CDR3 length: 12
J gene: TRBJ2-3
V gene: TRBV20-1
D gene: -
clone size: -
CDR3 protein: CSARQWTDTQYF
CDR3 DNA: TGCAGTGCTAGACAATGGACAGATACGCAGTATTTT

CDR3 length: 14
J gene: TRBJ2-7
V gene: TRBV18
D gene: TRBD1
clone size: -
CDR3 protein: CASSPGTGGGEQYF
CDR3 DNA: TGTGCCAGCTCACCAGGGACAGGGGGCGGCGAGCAGTACTTC

CDR3 length: 13
J gene: TRBJ2-7
V gene: TRBV7-6
D gene: TRBD1
clone size: -
CDR3 protein: CASSPLTGGGQYF
CDR3 DNA: TGTGCCAGCAGCCCCCTGACAGGGGGAGGGCAGTACTTC

CDR3 length: 15
J gene: TRBJ2-3
V gene: TRBV20-1
D gene: TRBD1
clone size: -
CDR3 protein: CSARDRKGAGDTQYF
CDR3 DNA: TGCAGTGCTAGAGATCGCAAGGGGGCAGGAGATACGCAGTATTTT

CDR3 length: 17
J gene: TRBJ2-5
V gene: TRBV7-2
D gene: TRBD1
clone size: -
CDR3 protein: CASSRARDRGQLETQYF
CDR3 DNA: TGTGCCAGCAGTAGAGCTCGGGACAGGGGTCAGTTAGAGACCCAGTACTTC

CDR3 length: 14
J gene: TRBJ2-5
V gene: TRBV7-6
D gene: -
clone size: -
CDR3 protein: CASSIGQDQETQYF
CDR3 DNA: TGTGCTAGCAGCATAGGGCAGGACCAAGAGACCCAGTACTTC

CDR3 length: 13
J gene: TRBJ2-7
V gene: TRBV6-1
D gene: -
clone size: few
CDR3 protein: CASMVWGSYEQYF
CDR3 DNA: TGTGCCAGCATGGTTTGGGGATCCTACGAGCAGTACTTC

CDR3 length: 13
J gene: TRBJ2-3
V gene: TRBV11-2
D gene: -
clone size: -
CDR3 protein: CASSMRVTDTQYF
CDR3 DNA: TGTGCCAGCAGCATGAGAGTCACAGATACGCAGTATTTT

CDR3 length: 16
J gene: TRBJ1-2
V gene: TRBV6-2/TRBV6-3
D gene: TRBD1
clone size: -
CDR3 protein: CASSDGSGQGSYGYTF
CDR3 DNA: TGTGCCAGCAGTGACGGATCGGGACAGGGATCATATGGCTACACCTTC

CDR3 length: 12
J gene: TRBJ2-7
V gene: TRBV20-1
D gene: -
clone size: -
CDR3 protein: CSARRGGYEQYF
CDR3 DNA: TGCAGTGCTAGAAGGGGCGGCTACGAGCAGTACTTC

CDR3 length: 16
J gene: TRBJ2-1
V gene: TRBV7-2
D gene: -
clone size: -
CDR3 protein: CASSPRQSSYYNEQFF
CDR3 DNA: TGTGCCAGCAGCCCCCGACAAAGCTCATATTACAATGAGCAGTTCTTC

CDR3 length: 13
J gene: TRBJ2-3
V gene: TRBV15
D gene: -
clone size: -
CDR3 protein: CATSRDPTDTQYF
CDR3 DNA: TGTGCCACCAGCAGAGATCCCACAGATACGCAGTATTTT

CDR3 length: 14
J gene: TRBJ1-5
V gene: TRBV6-2/TRBV6-3
D gene: -
clone size: -
CDR3 protein: CASSLGARNQPQHF
CDR3 DNA: TGTGCCAGCAGTTTAGGGGCCCGCAATCAGCCCCAGCATTTT

CDR3 length: 14
J gene: TRBJ2-7
V gene: TRBV7-8
D gene: TRBD1
clone size: -
CDR3 protein: CASSLNQGAYEQYF
CDR3 DNA: TGTGCCAGCAGCTTAAATCAGGGGGCATACGAGCAGTACTTC

CDR3 length: 14
J gene: TRBJ2-2
V gene: TRBV27
D gene: -
clone size: -
CDR3 protein: CASSLSGSTGELFF
CDR3 DNA: TGTGCCAGCAGTTTATCCGGTAGCACCGGGGAGCTGTTTTTT

CDR3 length: 13
J gene: TRBJ2-5
V gene: TRBV10-3
D gene: -
clone size: -
CDR3 protein: CAISDGRQETQYF
CDR3 DNA: TGTGCCATCAGTGACGGCAGGCAAGAGACCCAGTACTTC

CDR3 length: 16
J gene: TRBJ1-3
V gene: TRBV15
D gene: -
clone size: -
CDR3 protein: CATSRDNVRDGNTIYF
CDR3 DNA: TGTGCCACCAGCAGAGATAACGTGAGGGACGGAAACACCATATATTTT

CDR3 length: 12
J gene: TRBJ1-2
V gene: TRBV15
D gene: -
clone size: medium-sized
CDR3 protein: CATSRGSYGYTF
CDR3 DNA: TGTGCCACCAGCAGAGGCAGTTATGGCTACACCTTC

CDR3 length: 14
J gene: TRBJ2-7
V gene: TRBV20-1
D gene: TRBD2
clone size: -
CDR3 protein: CSAGTSGNSYEQYF
CDR3 DNA: TGCAGTGCTGGTACTAGCGGCAACTCCTACGAGCAGTACTTC

CDR3 length: 15
J gene: TRBJ2-3
V gene: TRBV7-6
D gene: TRBD2
clone size: -
CDR3 protein: CASSSLAGTTNTQYF
CDR3 DNA: TGTGCCAGCAGCTCATTAGCGGGCACTACAAATACGCAGTATTTT

CDR3 length: 18
J gene: TRBJ1-1
V gene: TRBV20-1
D gene: -
clone size: -
CDR3 protein: CSASGFGQAIKLNTEAFF
CDR3 DNA: TGCAGTGCTAGTGGGTTTGGGCAGGCGATTAAACTGAACACTGAAGCTTTCTTT